Presented here are 18 T cell receptor beta chains from one specimen sequenced in a study of OX40 agonist ivuxolimab in advanced cancers. The protocol used for the library was the immunoSEQ multiplex PCR assay. Held by TCRdb, this immuneACCESS table contains in-frame sequences only and omits some clones. Under half of the omission traces to an unresolved V gene where checked; the cause of the rest is unknown. The sample table contains approximately 78,000 clones; only one count was recorded for about 83% of them. Together, the top ten hold around 6.9% of the sample. The sample was CD4+ or CD8+ T cells sorted from blood, taken in a trial of the OX40 agonist ivuxolimab. Receptor source: an adult with an advanced solid tumor such as melanoma, head and neck, liver or kidney cancer.

CDR3 in amino acids: CASSEGLGRAPTQYF. In DNA, the CDR3 is TGTGCCAGCAGTGAAGGTCTCGGGAGGGCCCCGACCCAGTACTTC. The V gene is TRBV2, the J gene TRBJ2-5, with 8 bases lining up with TRBD2. Germline V gives CDR1 SNHLY, CDR2 FYNNEI. V dropped 1 base and J dropped 7; count of bases not matched to a gene: 8. The CDR3 loop spans 15 amino acids.

This chain joins TRBV27 and TRBJ1-2; TRBD1 matches 8 bases. V dropped 6 bases and J dropped 0; count of bases not matched to a gene: 12. Germline loops: CDR1 MNHEY, CDR2 SMNVEV (reference sequence). The CDR3 runs to 17 residues. CDR3 DNA sequence: TGTGCCAGCAGGAGGATGGGACAGGTTCAAGCTAACTATGGCTACACCTTC. It specifies CASRRMGQVQANYGYTF.

This clone occurred a few times. The rearrangement joins TRBV19 to TRBJ2-3, with 11 nucleotides matching TRBD2. Germline V gene data show CDR1 as LNHDA and CDR2 as SQIVND (reference sequence). The CDR3 consists of 16 residues. V lost 4 bases and J lost 5; bases outside the gene matches: 8. The CDR3 is CASSKVSGGARDTQYF. The CDR3 nucleotides are TGTGCCAGTAGTAAGGTTAGCGGGGGGGCCAGAGATACGCAGTATTTT.

The chain recombines TRBV29-1 with TRBJ2-7, with TRBD2 identical over 12 bases. Germline values: CDR1 SQVTM, CDR2 ANQGSEA. The CDR3 spans 13 residues. Trimming took 5 bases from V and 3 from J; bases not matched to a gene: 2. The CDR3 is CSVRTSGNYEQYF. CDR3 bases: TGCAGCGTTCGGACTAGCGGGAACTACGAGCAGTACTTC.

The gene calls are TRBV2 and TRBJ2-3, with TRBD2 matching over 9 bases. V lost 10 bases and J lost 10; bases outside the gene matches: 9. This CDR3 comprises 12 residues. Germline CDR1 is SNHLY and CDR2 is FYNNEI. CDR3: CATSGGRAPQYF. The CDR3 DNA follows: TGTGCCACCTCGGGCGGGAGGGCCCCGCAGTATTTT.

This chain connects TRBV5-6 to TRBJ1-2; TRBD1 matches 7 bases. The CDR3 runs 14 residues. Germline V gene sequence: CDR1 SGHDT, CDR2 YYEEEE. V lost 1 base and J lost 5; bases outside the gene matches: 5. CDR3 region: CASSLSEGAYGYTF. CDR3 DNA sequence: TGTGCCAGCAGCTTGTCGGAGGGGGCATATGGCTACACCTTC. Combining the CDR3 with reference TRBV5-6 and TRBJ1-2 gives the whole variable domain DAGVTQSPTHLIKTRGQQVTLRCSPKSGHDTVSWYQQALGQGPQFIFQYYEEEERQRGNFPDRFSGHQFPNYSSELNVNALLLGDSALYLCASSLSEGAYGYTFGSGTRLTVV.

Only one count was recorded for this clone. This rearrangement joins TRBV5-6 to TRBJ1-4; D gene uncertain. The CDR3 runs to 15 residues. V lost 0 bases and J lost 4, with 10 bases in between. Germline CDR1 is SGHDT and CDR2 is YYEEEE. The CDR3 loop reads CASSLAGLGNEKLFF. In DNA, the CDR3 is TGTGCCAGCAGCTTGGCCGGATTGGGTAATGAAAAACTGTTTTTT.

J is TRBJ1-5 and V is TRBV29-1, with 7 bases that match TRBD1. Germline CDR1 reads SQVTM; CDR2 reads ANQGSEA. The junction had 6 bases not matched to a gene; V was cut back by 4 bases and J by 6 bases. The CDR3 loop spans 13 amino acids. The CDR3 region is CSVGQGSTQPQHF. CDR3 nucleotide sequence: TGCAGCGTTGGACAGGGTTCCACTCAGCCCCAGCATTTT.

The chain employs TRBV7-9 and TRBJ1-1, with 9 bases that match TRBD1. Germline V gene lookup returns CDR1 SEHNR and CDR2 FQNEAQ (reference sequence). The length of the CDR3 is 15 residues. The trim removed 5 bases at V and 5 bases at J, leaving 9 bases unmatched. CDR3 DNA sequence: TGTGCCAGCAGCCCGGGACAGGGATATGGGACTGAAGCTTTCTTT. Translated, it gives CASSPGQGYGTEAFF.

The CDR3 loop is CASSQFRDRGNEQFF. CDR3 sequence (DNA): TGTGCCAGCAGCCAATTCCGGGACAGGGGGAATGAGCAGTTCTTC. The chain couples TRBV14 to TRBJ2-1; 11 bases agree with TRBD1. Losses at the gene ends were 2 bases for V and 7 bases for J; bases not matched to a gene: 4. The CDR3 length is 15 residues. The germline V gene has CDR1 SGHDN and CDR2 FVKESK.

The count of this clone is one. The J gene is TRBJ1-3, the V gene TRBV30; TRBD1 aligns across 7 bases. The V gene's germline CDR1 is GTSNPN and CDR2 SVGIG (reference sequence). The V segment lost 2 bases and the J segment 4 bases; nucleotides outside the gene matches: 2. The CDR3 is made up of 13 amino acids. The CDR3 DNA reads TGTGCCTGGAGTAGGGGGCCCGGAAACACCATATATTTT. This encodes CAWSRGPGNTIYF.

The chain couples TRBV7-2 to TRBJ2-1; D possibly uses TRBD1 or TRBD2 (5 bases each). The V end was cut by 3 bases, the J end by 6 bases, with 15 bases between. From germline, CDR1 is SGHTA and CDR2 FQGNSA. The CDR3 is made up of 15 amino acids. The CDR3 spells CASSFPGPQSNEQFF. The CDR3, as DNA: TGTGCCAGCAGCTTCCCGGGACCCCAATCCAATGAGCAGTTCTTC.

The gene calls are TRBV19 and TRBJ1-1, with D perhaps TRBD1 (5 bases). The CDR3 runs 14 residues. The V end was cut by 4 bases, the J end by 6 bases, with 15 bases between. Germline CDR1 LNHDA, CDR2 SQIVND (reference sequence). The chain's CDR3 is CASSTGYRDAEAFF. DNA for the CDR3: TGTGCCAGTAGTACAGGGTATAGGGACGCTGAAGCTTTCTTT.

The chain combines TRBV7-2 with TRBJ1-4, with unresolved D. This CDR3 region has 15 residues. Germline V gene data show CDR1 as SGHTA and CDR2 as FQGNSA. Trimming took off 3 bases at V and 7 bases at J, with 15 bases between the two ends. The CDR3 coding sequence is TGTGCCAGCAGCTTCAACCCCTTTAGCCTTGAAAAACTGTTTTTT. Translated, it gives CASSFNPFSLEKLFF.

The chain employs TRBV2 and TRBJ1-2; 7 nucleotides agree with TRBD1. Trimming removed 1 base from V and 7 bases from J; junction bases left unmatched: 6. The CDR3 sequence is 14 residues long. Germline V gives CDR1 SNHLY, CDR2 FYNNEI. CDR3 DNA: TGTGCCAGCAGTGAAGTCGGACAGGCTCTTGGCTACACCTTC. It is translated as CASSEVGQALGYTF.

The chain couples TRBV29-1 to TRBJ1-1, with D unclear. CDR1 and CDR2 from the germline V gene are SQVTM and ANQGSEA. V lost 1 base and J 1 base, leaving 13 bases between the germline ends. This CDR3 spans 15 amino acids. In DNA, the CDR3 is TGCAGCGTTGAAGGACTGAGGGAGTCGAACACTGAAGCTTTCTTT. Protein sequence: CSVEGLRESNTEAFF.

This CDR3 is CASGQSYEQYF. The CDR3 nucleotides are TGTGCCAGCGGACAGTCCTACGAGCAGTACTTC. The genes are TRBV19 and TRBJ2-7; D is possibly TRBD1 (6 bases). The CDR3 covers 11 residues. The germline gives CDR1 LNHDA, CDR2 SQIVND (reference sequence). The ends were cut back, 9 bases at V and 1 base at J, with 7 bases in the middle.

The chain recombines TRBV11-3 with TRBJ2-7; TRBD2 agrees at 8 bases. Germline lookup yields CDR1 SGHNT and CDR2 YENEEA. The trim removed 6 bases at V and 0 bases at J, leaving 7 bases unmatched. The CDR3 runs 15 residues. The CDR3, as DNA: TGTGCCAGCAGAGAAGCGGGGGTCCCCTCCTACGAGCAGTACTTC. Its protein is CASREAGVPSYEQYF.